Listed below are T cell receptor beta chains from one sample, sequenced in a study of blood T cell repertoires in COVID-19. The method was immunoSEQ multiplex PCR; TCRdb's version includes in-frame clones alone and lacks a portion of them. The repertoire holds 200,000 to 250,000 clones, just over 90% seen once, with approximately 1.2% in the top ten. Sequences were obtained from peripheral blood. These receptors came from a man aged 30-40 years with acute or convalescent COVID-19. CDR3s include the opening cysteine and the closing phenylalanine or tryptophan. A D gene is named only where the DNA matches it firmly. Where a row states a size, it is once, few, many or the class of an expanded clone; other rows omit it.

TGCGCCAGCAGCTCACAGACTAGCAGCGATGAGCAGTTCTTC	CASSSQTSSDEQFF	TRBJ2-1	.	TRBV5-1	TRBD2
TGCGCCAGCAGTCCTAGCGGGAGGGCCTCCTACGAGCAGTACTTC	CASSPSGRASYEQYF	TRBJ2-7	.	TRBV10-1	TRBD2
TGTGCCAGCAGGGGAACAGGTTTCTACGAGCAGTACTTC	CASRGTGFYEQYF	TRBJ2-7	once	TRBV28	.
TGTGCCAGCTCACCAAATATGGGAGCAGATACGCAGTATTTT	CASSPNMGADTQYF	TRBJ2-3	once	TRBV18	.
TGTGCCAGCAGAAAGAGGGGGCATAGCACAGATACGCAGTATTTT	CASRKRGHSTDTQYF	TRBJ2-3	.	TRBV28	TRBD1
TGTGCCAGTAGCCACCAGTCCGGGTCAACTGGGGCCAACGTCCTGACTTTC	CASSHQSGSTGANVLTF	TRBJ2-6	few	TRBV19	.
TGCGCCAGCAGCCCCGGACTAGCGGGGGCGCAGAACACCGGGGAGCTGTTTTTT	CASSPGLAGAQNTGELFF	TRBJ2-2	.	TRBV5-1	TRBD2
TGTGCCAGCAGTTTAAGGGGGCGGGCGTATGGCTACACCTTC	CASSLRGRAYGYTF	TRBJ1-2	.	TRBV28	TRBD1
TGTGCCAGCAGTGCTCTACAAACAGGCGCTGGAAACACCATATATTTT	CASSALQTGAGNTIYF	TRBJ1-3	once	TRBV28	.
TGTGCCAGCAGCCAAGATCCCGGGACTGGTCGAAATGAGCAGTTCTTC	CASSQDPGTGRNEQFF	TRBJ2-1	.	TRBV4-2	.
TGTGCCAGCACCAAAAGGGGGGGGAGGGACACTGAAGCTTTCTTT	CASTKRGGRDTEAFF	TRBJ1-1	.	TRBV2	.
TGTGCCAGTAGTGTATACTTCTCTGGGGCCAACGTCCTGACTTTC	CASSVYFSGANVLTF	TRBJ2-6	.	TRBV19	.
TGTGCCAGCAGCTTAGATCAGAGGGGACTCCCTGCTCAGCCCCAGCATTTT	CASSLDQRGLPAQPQHF	TRBJ1-5	.	TRBV11-2	.